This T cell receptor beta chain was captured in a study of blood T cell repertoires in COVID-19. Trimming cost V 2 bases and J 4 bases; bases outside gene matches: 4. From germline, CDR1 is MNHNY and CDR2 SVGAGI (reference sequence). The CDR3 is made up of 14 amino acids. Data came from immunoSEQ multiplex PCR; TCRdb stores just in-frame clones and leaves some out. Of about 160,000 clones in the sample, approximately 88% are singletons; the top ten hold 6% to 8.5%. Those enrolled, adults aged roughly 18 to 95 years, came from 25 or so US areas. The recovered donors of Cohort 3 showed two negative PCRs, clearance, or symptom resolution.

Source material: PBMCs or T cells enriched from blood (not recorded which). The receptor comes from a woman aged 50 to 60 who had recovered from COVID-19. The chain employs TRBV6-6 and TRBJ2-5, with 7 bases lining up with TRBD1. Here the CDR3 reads CASSYDRVRETQYF. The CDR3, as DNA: TGTGCCAGCAGTTACGACAGGGTACGAGAGACCCAGTACTTC.